Each of the 9 T cell receptor beta chains below was sequenced from the same sample in a study of T cell repertoires in cytomegalovirus infection. TCRdb ran MiXCR on the reads and lists one entry per CDR3 protein. The data contain about 900,000 distinct CDR3 sequences, approximately 31% of them singletons. These receptors are not linked to any known antigen. This sample comprised cultured CD8+ T cells from PBMCs, obtained from culture after CMV antigen stimulation. The receptors shown here come from a human donor in good health (CMV status not recorded). Some clones in this sample may be carry-over from other donors' samples.

The V call is TRBV27, the J call TRBJ1-6; D remains unclear. CDR3 length equals 14 residues. Germline CDR1 is MNHEY and CDR2 is SMNVEV (reference sequence). The V and J ends lost 3 bases and 9 bases respectively, with 12 bases between them. CDR3 in amino acids: CASSFLAEGSPLHF. In DNA, the CDR3 is TGTGCCAGCAGTTTCCTGGCGGAGGGTTCACCCCTCCACTTT.

J is TRBJ1-6 and V is TRBV6-2 or TRBV6-3, with unresolved D. The germline gives CDR1 MNHEY, CDR2 SVGEGT. The CDR3 contains 16 residues. Between the trimmed V and J ends, which lost 2 bases and 4 bases, there was a span of 12 bases. The CDR3 DNA is TGTGCCAGCAGTTACGGCGCCACCGTGTATAATTCACCCCTCCACTTT. Its protein product is CASSYGATVYNSPLHF.

This clonotype was recorded many times. The rearrangement joins TRBV7-2 to TRBJ2-1; D is perhaps TRBD1 or TRBD2 (5 bases each). CDR1 is SGHTA and CDR2 is FQGNSA in the germline V gene. Trimming left V 2 bases short and J 10 bases short, with 18 bases between. The CDR3 sequence is 15 residues long. CDR3 region: CASSLSRGFTEEQFF. CDR3 DNA sequence: TGTGCCAGCAGCTTAAGTCGGGGCTTTACCGAAGAGCAGTTCTTC.

This clonotype has at least ten counts. The chain employs TRBV7-2 and TRBJ2-7, with 8 bases identical to TRBD2. With V trimmed by 2 bases and J by 4 bases, 4 bases remained unmatched. The CDR3 contains 14 residues. Germline assignment: CDR1 SGHTA and CDR2 FQGNSA. CDR3 coding DNA: TGTGCCAGCAGCTTATCCAGCGGGGGTTACGAGCAGTACGTC. Protein product: CASSLSSGGYEQYV.

V and J are TRBV28 and TRBJ2-7; 7 nucleotides line up with TRBD2. V shed 1 base, J shed 2 bases, and the junction held 2 bases outside the gene matches. Germline assignment: CDR1 MDHEN and CDR2 SYDVKM. The CDR3 totals 14 residues. DNA for the CDR3: TGTGCCAGCAGTTTATTTCGGGGGGCCTACGAGCAGTACGTC. This codes for CASSLFRGAYEQYV.

This clonotype was seen a few times. The chain links TRBV23-1 to TRBJ2-1; 12 bases match TRBD2. TRBV23-1 is filed as an ORF, its function uncertain. Trimming removed 7 bases from V and 7 bases from J; junction bases left unmatched: 11. CDR3 length: 16 amino acids. The CDR3 DNA reads as TGCGCCAGCATATACCTGGCTAGCGGGGGGGGAAATGAGCAGTTCTTC. Encoded protein: CASIYLASGGGNEQFF.

This clonotype was recorded at least ten times. The chain employs TRBV12-3 or TRBV12-4 and TRBJ1-1; D call uncertain. This CDR3 comprises 14 residues. V dropped 3 bases and J dropped 0 bases, with 8 bases sitting between them. The CDR3 protein is CASSFEGMNTEAFF. CDR3 coding DNA: TGTGCCAGCAGTTTCGAAGGAATGAACACTGAAGCTTTCTTT.

This clonotype has a count of ten or more. The chain recombines TRBV28 with TRBJ2-1; D may be TRBD1 or TRBD2 (5 bases each). The CDR3 has 17 residues. Trimming removed 6 bases at V and 5 bases at J, with 23 bases between. The germline V gene encodes CDR1 MDHEN and CDR2 SYDVKM. CDR3 in amino acids: CASSSPTRDPHNNEQFF. The CDR3 DNA reads as TGTGCCAGCAGCTCGCCTACTCGGGACCCCCACAACAATGAGCAGTTCTTC.

This clonotype was found many times. The chain has TRBV7-8 and TRBJ2-3, with 9 nucleotides matching TRBD2. V lost 4 bases and J lost 9; bases outside the gene matches: 17. This CDR3 is 17 amino acids long. Germline lookup yields CDR1 SGHVS and CDR2 FQNEAQ. The CDR3 DNA reads TGTGCCAGCAGCTATCCGTTAGCGGGGGTCCCCAACCGGACGCAGTATTTT. Translating it yields CASSYPLAGVPNRTQYF.